One sample yielded the 27 T cell receptor beta chains listed below, sequenced in a study of shared clonotypes between healthy human individuals (dated by TCRdb to 2018 to 2021). The method was the immunoSEQ multiplex PCR assay. TCRdb re-hosts the immuneACCESS table, in-frame sequences only. Its copies lack some clones; in the studies checked, an unresolved V gene accounts for under half of them, and the cause for the rest is not known. In this sample the table shows about half a million clones, approximately 79% of which occur a single time. The ten largest clonotypes hold roughly 12% of the sample. Sequencing was performed on PBMCs. The origin of the receptors is a woman aged 35 to 49 in good health. Some clones in this sample may be carry-over from other donors' samples.

The CDR3 nucleotides read TGTGCCTGGAGCCTAGGGTTCTACGAGCAGTACTTC. Translated, it gives CAWSLGFYEQYF. The V gene is TRBV30, the J gene TRBJ2-7; D not certain. Germline V gene sequence: CDR1 GTSNPN, CDR2 SVGIG (reference sequence). CDR3 size: 12 residues. Trimming took 3 bases from V and 3 from J, leaving 9 bases between them.

The genes are TRBV9 and TRBJ1-1, with 8 nucleotides matching TRBD1. V was clipped by 0 bases and J by 6 bases; unmatched bases: 13. Germline lookup yields CDR1 SGDLS and CDR2 YYNGEE. The CDR3 spans 17 residues. The CDR3 nucleotides are TGTGCCAGCAGCGTAGGGCCCCTTGGACAGGGAGGTTCTGAAGCTTTCTTT. It translates to CASSVGPLGQGGSEAFF. The variable domain in full, completed from reference TRBV9 and TRBJ1-1, reads DSGVTQTPKHLITATGQRVTLRCSPRSGDLSVYWYQQSLDQGLQFLIQYYNGEERAKGNILERFSAQQFPDLHSELNLSSLELGDSALYFCASSVGPLGQGGSEAFFGQGTRLTVV.

As DNA, the CDR3 is TGTGCCAGCAGCTACACCGAGGGGTCTGACTACACCTTC. Residues: CASSYTEGSDYTF. The rearrangement links TRBV7-9 to TRBJ1-2; a weak D match, TRBD1 (5 bases). The CDR3 has 13 amino acids. Per germline, CDR1 SEHNR and CDR2 FQNEAQ (reference sequence). The V and J ends lost 4 bases and 10 bases respectively, with 16 bases between them.

The genes are TRBV7-9 and TRBJ2-1, with D possibly being TRBD1 (5 bases). V lost 1 base to trimming and J lost 0 bases, with 10 bases between them. This CDR3 is 16 amino acids long. CDR1 is SEHNR and CDR2 is FQNEAQ in the germline V gene (reference sequence). Here the CDR3 reads CASSLDGRGSYNEQFF. The DNA for the CDR3 is TGTGCCAGCAGCTTAGACGGAAGGGGCTCCTACAATGAGCAGTTCTTC. Variable domain in full (rest from reference TRBV7-9 and TRBJ2-1): DTGVSQNPRHKITKRGQNVTFRCDPISEHNRLYWYRQTLGQGPEFLTYFQNEAQLEKSRLLSDRFSAERPKGSFSTLEIQRTEQGDSAMYLCASSLDGRGSYNEQFFGPGTRLTVL.

This chain joins TRBV11-2 and TRBJ2-5; D might be TRBD2 (5 bases). Between the trimmed V and J ends, which lost 0 bases and 5 bases, there was a span of 7 bases. The CDR3 contains 13 residues. CDR1 SGHAT and CDR2 FQNNGV come from the germline V gene. The CDR3 protein is CASSLELAETQYF. CDR3 in DNA: TGTGCCAGCAGCTTAGAGTTAGCGGAGACCCAGTACTTC.

The chain links TRBV2 to TRBJ2-3; 7 bases map to TRBD2. Trimming removed 3 bases from V and 0 bases from J; junction bases left unmatched: 6. Germline CDR1 SNHLY, CDR2 FYNNEI. The CDR3 loop spans 16 amino acids. CDR3 DNA sequence: TGTGCCAGCAGTGATTCGCGGGAGAAGAGCACAGATACGCAGTATTTT. It yields the protein CASSDSREKSTDTQYF.

The chain is built from TRBV18 and TRBJ1-1; no clear D. The germline CDR1 and CDR2 sequences are KGHSH and LQKENI. The V end was cut by 6 bases, the J end by 1 base, with 15 bases between. The length of the CDR3 is 15 residues. In DNA, the CDR3 is TGTGCCAGCTCCCCTCGTAGGACCGCGAACACTGAAGCTTTCTTT. It encodes CASSPRRTANTEAFF.

The chain carries TRBV13 and TRBJ2-4, with TRBD1 identical over 9 bases. The CDR3 extends over 17 amino acids. The ends lost 6 bases at V and 3 bases at J; junction bases unmatched: 12. Germline CDR1 and CDR2: PRHDT and FYEKMQ (reference sequence). This chain's CDR3 is CASSPRDREVVKNIQYF. CDR3 DNA: TGTGCCAGCAGTCCCCGGGACAGGGAGGTCGTCAAAAACATTCAGTACTTC.

The gene calls are TRBV10-3 and TRBJ2-1, with D maybe TRBD2 (6 bases). This CDR3 has 17 residues. CDR1 and CDR2 from the germline V gene are ENHRY and SYGVKD. The V end was cut by 2 bases, the J end by 1 base, with 15 bases between. CDR3 DNA sequence: TGTGCCATCAGTGAGAGTCTGGGGGGAAGATCCTACAATGAGCAGTTCTTC. Translated: CAISESLGGRSYNEQFF.

V and J are TRBV6-7 and TRBJ2-1; D is undetermined. TRBV6-7 is reported as an ORF; its role is uncertain. Trimming removed 10 bases from V and 4 bases from J, with 23 bases in between. This CDR3 spans 16 amino acids. CDR3 sequence reads: CATISAPDVFYNEQFF. CDR3 nucleotide sequence: TGTGCCACCATCAGCGCGCCAGACGTTTTTTACAATGAGCAGTTCTTC.

This clone occurred a few times. The chain has TRBV6-4 and TRBJ1-6; the D is unclear. The CDR3 has 13 amino acids. Trimming pared 3 bases from V and 7 bases from J, leaving 7 bases between. The V gene's germline CDR1 is MRHNA and CDR2 SNTAGT. CDR3: CASSESGNSPLHF. The CDR3 nucleotides are TGTGCCAGCAGTGAATCCGGAAATTCACCCCTCCACTTT.

The chain couples TRBV6-9 to TRBJ2-3, with TRBD2 identical over 14 bases. Germline lookup yields CDR1 MNHGY and CDR2 SVAAGI. CDR3 size: 20 residues. V lost 4 bases to trimming and J lost 3 bases; unmatched junction nucleotides: 15. Here the CDR3 DNA reads TGTGCCAGCAGTTTAAGAACAGGACTAGCGGGAGGTCGGTCGACAGATACGCAGTATTTT. Encoded protein: CASSLRTGLAGGRSTDTQYF.

This chain links TRBV5-4 with TRBJ2-2, with D uncertain. CDR3 length equals 16 residues. The V gene lost 2 bases and the J gene lost 5 bases, with 16 bases spanning the gap. The germline V gene encodes CDR1 SGHNT and CDR2 YYREEE (reference sequence). DNA of the CDR3: TGTGCCAGCAGCTTTATAAGTCGCGGAAATACCGGGGAGCTGTTTTTT. This translates into CASSFISRGNTGELFF.

V and J are TRBV29-1 and TRBJ2-7; 8 bases line up with TRBD1. The CDR3 runs to 11 residues. Germline values: CDR1 SQVTM, CDR2 ANQGSEA. The trim removed 6 bases at V and 8 bases at J, leaving 6 bases unmatched. CDR3 amino acids: CSVLQGAKQYF. CDR3 DNA: TGCAGCGTGCTCCAGGGGGCGAAGCAGTACTTC.

This chain joins TRBV7-2 and TRBJ1-4; D is perhaps TRBD1 (5 bases). The V gene's germline CDR1 is SGHTA and CDR2 FQGNSA. The CDR3 extends over 15 amino acids. Deletions cut 5 bases from V and 6 bases from J, with 16 bases between. For the CDR3, the DNA is TGTGCCAGCAGCGTCCAGGGAGGGATCCATGAAAAACTGTTTTTT. Encoded protein: CASSVQGGIHEKLFF.

This clone has a count of ten or more. The chain links TRBV4-1 to TRBJ2-7; D perhaps matches TRBD2 (6 bases). The ends were cut back, 2 bases at V and 0 bases at J, with 14 bases in the middle. The CDR3 consists of 16 residues. The germline V gene encodes CDR1 MGHRA and CDR2 YSYEKL. The CDR3 loop reads CASSQHGGMGSYEQYF. As DNA, the CDR3 is TGCGCCAGCAGCCAACATGGGGGGATGGGCTCCTACGAGCAGTACTTC.

This chain uses TRBV7-9 with TRBJ1-4; TRBD1 agrees at 8 bases. The germline V gene encodes CDR1 SEHNR and CDR2 FQNEAQ (reference sequence). With 2 bases clipped from V and 2 bases from J, the junction kept 1 base outside the gene matches. This CDR3 spans 15 amino acids. CDR3 DNA sequence: TGTGCCAGCAGCTTATACAGGGGGACTAATGAAAAACTGTTTTTT. Amino acid sequence: CASSLYRGTNEKLFF.

V gene TRBV7-2 combines with J gene TRBJ1-3; 8 positions match TRBD1. Germline V lookup: CDR1 SGHTA, CDR2 FQGNSA. This CDR3 has 17 amino acids. Losses at the gene ends were 1 base for V and 4 bases for J; bases not matched to a gene: 9. CDR3 nucleotides: TGTGCCAGCAGCTTAGTAGGGGCGGACAGGGTCGGAAACACCATATATTTT. Its protein is CASSLVGADRVGNTIYF.

V and J are TRBV5-1 and TRBJ2-3; 8 nucleotides align to TRBD2. There are 13 residues in the CDR3. Germline loops: CDR1 SGHRS, CDR2 YFSETQ. Unmatched junction bases numbered 5, after V lost 7 bases and J lost 4 bases. Written as DNA, the CDR3 is TGCGCCAGCGGGTCGGGAGGGGCAGATACGCAGTATTTT. Protein: CASGSGGADTQYF.

The chain carries TRBV4-2 and TRBJ2-7, with 8 bases aligning to TRBD2. The CDR3 spans 18 residues. CDR1 and CDR2 (germline): LGHNA, YNFKEQ. The ends lost 0 bases at V and 0 bases at J; junction bases unmatched: 10. CDR3 sequence (DNA): TGTGCCAGCAGCCAAGATGGGCTAGCGGGTGATAGCTCCTACGAGCAGTACTTC. Residues: CASSQDGLAGDSSYEQYF.

This clone was recorded once. V usage is TRBV7-2 and J usage is TRBJ1-2, with D unclear. Germline V gene data show CDR1 as SGHTA and CDR2 as FQGNSA. The length of the CDR3 is 14 residues. V was cut by 5 bases and J by 2 bases, with 12 bases left in between. CDR3 sequence reads: CASSPGRANYGYTF. DNA of the CDR3: TGTGCCAGCAGCCCCGGACGGGCCAACTATGGCTACACCTTC.

The chain joins TRBV11-2 to TRBJ2-1; D is perhaps TRBD1 or TRBD2 (5 bases each). The CDR3 is 16 residues long. CDR1 and CDR2 from the germline V gene are SGHAT and FQNNGV. V dropped 1 base and J dropped 2 bases, with 12 bases sitting between them. The CDR3 coding sequence is TGTGCCAGCAGCTTAGTAATAGGGGAGACCTACAATGAGCAGTTCTTC. Amino acid sequence: CASSLVIGETYNEQFF.

On this clone: A clone one base away is much larger, so this may be a read error. The rearrangement links TRBV7-2 to TRBJ2-7, with a tentative D call TRBD1 (5 bases). With 1 base removed from V and 1 base from J, the gap between germline ends came to 8 bases. The CDR3 extends over 14 amino acids. CDR1 is SGHTA and CDR2 is FQGNSA in the germline V gene. The CDR3 region is CASSLVAGSYEQYF. The CDR3 DNA sequence: TGTGCCAGCAGCTTAGTGGCAGGGTCCTACGAGCAGTACTTC.

Ten or more counts support this clone. The sample has other DNA sequences that encode this CDR3 too. CDR3 bases: TGTGCCAGCAGTTACTCGACAACTGGGGTCGAAGCTTTCTTT. It codes for CASSYSTTGVEAFF. V and J are TRBV6-5 and TRBJ1-1; D is unclear. Germline V gene lookup returns CDR1 MNHEY and CDR2 SVGAGI. Deletions cut 0 bases from V and 8 bases from J, with 13 bases between. CDR3 length: 14 amino acids.

The chain uses TRBV18 and TRBJ1-1; D is unclear. Trimming cost V 6 bases and J 6 bases, with 14 bases left between them. CDR1 is KGHSH and CDR2 is LQKENI in the germline V gene. The CDR3 is made up of 13 amino acids. The DNA of the CDR3 is TGTGCCAGCTCTCCAAGCGTTCCCCCTGAAGCTTTCTTT. Translating gives CASSPSVPPEAFF.

The chain links TRBV7-2 to TRBJ2-6; D unresolved. The CDR3 sequence is 15 residues long. CDR1 SGHTA and CDR2 FQGNSA come from the germline V gene. The V end was cut by 2 bases, the J end by 1 base, with 6 bases between. The DNA of the CDR3 is TGTGCCAGCAGCTTATTAGGGTCTGGGGCCAACGTCCTGACTTTC. Amino acid sequence: CASSLLGSGANVLTF.

Here the CDR3 reads CASSRTSGTNYNEQFF. The CDR3 DNA reads TGTGCCAGCTCAAGAACTAGCGGTACAAATTACAATGAGCAGTTCTTC. J is TRBJ2-1 and V is TRBV18; TRBD2 matches at 8 bases. The trim removed 5 bases at V and 4 bases at J, leaving 10 bases unmatched. Germline-derived CDR1 and CDR2 are KGHSH and LQKENI. The length of the CDR3 is 16 residues.